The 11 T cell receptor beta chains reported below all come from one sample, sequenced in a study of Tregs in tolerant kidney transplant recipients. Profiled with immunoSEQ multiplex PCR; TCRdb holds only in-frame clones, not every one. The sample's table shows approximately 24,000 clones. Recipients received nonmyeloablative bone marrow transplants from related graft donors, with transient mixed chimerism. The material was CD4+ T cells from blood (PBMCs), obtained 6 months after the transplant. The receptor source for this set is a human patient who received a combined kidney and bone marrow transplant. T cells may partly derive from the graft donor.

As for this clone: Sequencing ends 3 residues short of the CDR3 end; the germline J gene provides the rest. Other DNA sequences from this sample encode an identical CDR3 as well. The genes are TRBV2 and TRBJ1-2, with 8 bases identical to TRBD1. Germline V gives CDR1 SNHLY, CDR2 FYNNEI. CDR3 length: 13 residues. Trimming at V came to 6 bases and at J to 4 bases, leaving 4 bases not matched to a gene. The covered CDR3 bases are TGTGCCAGCAGCAAAGACAGGGGCTATGGC. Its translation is CASSKDRGYG. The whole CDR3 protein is CASSKDRGYGYTF.

The CDR3 is CASNGGLGTYEQYF. The DNA read from the CDR3 is TGTGCCAGCAACGGTGGACTAGGGACCTACGAG. The rearrangement uses TRBV2 and TRBJ2-7; TRBD2 matches 7 bases. The read comes to an end 3 residues before the CDR3 does, leaving the germline J gene to fill in the end. CDR1 is SNHLY, CDR2 FYNNEI, per germline. CDR3 length: 14 residues. V shed 7 bases and J 2 bases; nucleotides not matched to a gene: 8.

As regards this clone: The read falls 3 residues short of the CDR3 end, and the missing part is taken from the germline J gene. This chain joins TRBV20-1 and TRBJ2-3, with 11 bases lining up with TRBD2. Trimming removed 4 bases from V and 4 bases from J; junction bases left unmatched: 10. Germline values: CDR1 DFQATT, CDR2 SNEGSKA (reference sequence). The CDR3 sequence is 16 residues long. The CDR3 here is CSATLYSGRASDTQYF. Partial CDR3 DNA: TGCAGTGCTACCCTCTATAGCGGGAGGGCATCAGATACG.

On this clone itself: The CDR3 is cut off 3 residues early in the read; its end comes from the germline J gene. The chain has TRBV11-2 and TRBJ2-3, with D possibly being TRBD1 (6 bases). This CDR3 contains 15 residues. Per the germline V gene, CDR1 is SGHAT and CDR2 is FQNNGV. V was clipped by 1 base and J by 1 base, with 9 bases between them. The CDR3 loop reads CASSLGRGGTDTQYF. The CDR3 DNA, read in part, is TGTGCCAGCAGCTTAGGCAGGGGAGGCACAGATACG.

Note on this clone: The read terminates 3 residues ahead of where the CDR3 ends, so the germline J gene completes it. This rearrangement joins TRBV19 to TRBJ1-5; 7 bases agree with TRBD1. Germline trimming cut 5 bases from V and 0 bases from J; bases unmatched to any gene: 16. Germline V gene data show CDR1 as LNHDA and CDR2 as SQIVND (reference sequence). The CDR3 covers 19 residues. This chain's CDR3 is CASSSTGTVRFDSNQPQHF. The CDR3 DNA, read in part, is TGTGCCAGTAGTTCTACCGGGACAGTAAGGTTCGATAGCAATCAGCCC. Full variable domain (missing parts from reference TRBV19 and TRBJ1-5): DGGITQSPKYLFRKEGQNVTLSCEQNLNHDAMYWYRQDPGQGLRLIYYSQIVNDFQKGDIAEGYSVSREKKESFPLTVTSAQKNPTAFYLCASSSTGTVRFDSNQPQHFGDGTRLSIL.

The CDR3 bases that were read are TGCAGTGCTAGGGGGAGTGAAGGGGCCGGGGAG. This sequence encodes CSARGSEGAGE. The whole CDR3 protein reads CSARGSEGAGELFF. The J gene is TRBJ2-2, the V gene TRBV20-1; D is tentatively TRBD1 or TRBD2 (5 bases each). The read halts 3 residues ahead of the CDR3 end, with the missing end drawn from the germline J gene. Trimming pared 3 bases from V and 6 bases from J, leaving 14 bases between. This CDR3 region has 14 residues. Looked up from germline, CDR1 is DFQATT and CDR2 is SNEGSKA (reference sequence).

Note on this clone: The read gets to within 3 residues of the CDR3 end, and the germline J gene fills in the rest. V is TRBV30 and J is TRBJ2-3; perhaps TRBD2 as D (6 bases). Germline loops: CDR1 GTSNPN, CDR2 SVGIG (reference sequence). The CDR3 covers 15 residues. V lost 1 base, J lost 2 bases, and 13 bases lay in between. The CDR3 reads CAWSGSGGVTDTQYF. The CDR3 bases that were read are TGTGCCTGGAGTGGTTCCGGGGGAGTCACAGATACG.

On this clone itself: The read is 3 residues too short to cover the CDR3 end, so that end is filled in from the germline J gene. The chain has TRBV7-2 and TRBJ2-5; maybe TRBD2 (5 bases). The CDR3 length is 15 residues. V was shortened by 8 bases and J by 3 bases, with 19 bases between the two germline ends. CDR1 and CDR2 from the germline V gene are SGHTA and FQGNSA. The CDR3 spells CASSPERASKETQYF. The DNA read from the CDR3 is TGTGCCAGCTCTCCCGAGAGGGCTAGCAAAGAGACC.

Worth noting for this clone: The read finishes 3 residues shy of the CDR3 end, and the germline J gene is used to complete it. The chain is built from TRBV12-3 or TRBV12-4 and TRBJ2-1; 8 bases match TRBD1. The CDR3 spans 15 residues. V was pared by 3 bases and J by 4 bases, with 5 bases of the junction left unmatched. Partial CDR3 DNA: TGTGCCAGCAGTTTCCGCAGGGGGCTGTACAATGAG. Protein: CASSFRRGLYNE. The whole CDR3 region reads CASSFRRGLYNEQFF.

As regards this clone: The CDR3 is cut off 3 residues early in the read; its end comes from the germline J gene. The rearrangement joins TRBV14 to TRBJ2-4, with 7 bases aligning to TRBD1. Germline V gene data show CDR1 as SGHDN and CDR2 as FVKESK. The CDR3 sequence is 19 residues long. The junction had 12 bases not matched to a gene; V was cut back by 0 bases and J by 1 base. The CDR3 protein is CASSQDGTASPGAKNIQYF. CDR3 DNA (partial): TGTGCCAGCAGCCAAGACGGGACAGCATCCCCCGGGGCCAAAAACATT.

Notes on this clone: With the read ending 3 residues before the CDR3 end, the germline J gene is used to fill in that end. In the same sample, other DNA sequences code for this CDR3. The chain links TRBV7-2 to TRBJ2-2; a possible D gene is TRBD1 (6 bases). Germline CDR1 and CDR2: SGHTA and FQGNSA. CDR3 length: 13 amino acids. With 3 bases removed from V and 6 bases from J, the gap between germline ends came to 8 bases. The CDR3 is CASSFKGAGELFF. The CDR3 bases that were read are TGTGCCAGCAGCTTCAAGGGGGCCGGGGAG.